This T cell receptor beta chain was sequenced in a study of T cell responses to AZD1222 COVID-19 vaccine. General observations from the study: Donors, mostly white British, included more females; clonal diversity was possibly underestimated.

Worth noting for this clone: Its antigen is still unknown.

The CDR3 length is 14 residues. Germline V lookup: CDR1 SGHVS, CDR2 FQNEAQ. The ends lost 4 bases at V and 4 bases at J; junction bases unmatched: 5. Measured with immunoSEQ multiplex PCR; TCRdb has only the in-frame clones, and not every one. The sample shows 120,000 to 150,000 clones, roughly 90% of them seen only once. The clonotype originates from an adult who received the MenACWY meningococcal vaccine as a control. This chain joins TRBV7-8 and TRBJ2-5; 8 bases fit TRBD1. Material: peripheral blood, obtained 28 days after the second dose of the MenACWY control vaccine. CDR3 nucleotide sequence: TGTGCCAGCAGCTCCGACAGGGGTGGAGAGACCCAGTACTTC. Translation: CASSSDRGGETQYF.